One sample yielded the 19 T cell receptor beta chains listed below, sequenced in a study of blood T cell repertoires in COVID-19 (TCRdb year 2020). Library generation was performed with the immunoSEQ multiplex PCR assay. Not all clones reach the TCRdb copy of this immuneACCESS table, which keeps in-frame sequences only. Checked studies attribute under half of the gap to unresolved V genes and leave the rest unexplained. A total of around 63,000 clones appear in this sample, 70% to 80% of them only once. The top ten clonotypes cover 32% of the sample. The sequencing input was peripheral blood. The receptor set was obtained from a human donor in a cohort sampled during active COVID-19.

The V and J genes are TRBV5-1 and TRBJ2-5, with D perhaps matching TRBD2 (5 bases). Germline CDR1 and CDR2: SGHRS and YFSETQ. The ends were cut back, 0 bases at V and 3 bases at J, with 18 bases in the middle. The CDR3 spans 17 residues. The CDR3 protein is CASSLGGNQATKETQYF. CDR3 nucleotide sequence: TGCGCCAGCAGCTTGGGAGGGAATCAGGCTACGAAAGAGACCCAGTACTTC.

In DNA form, the CDR3 reads TGCGCCAGCCATAAGGCGGGACCCTACAATGAGCAGTTCTTC. Protein: CASHKAGPYNEQFF. The chain combines TRBV5-1 with TRBJ2-1, with D perhaps TRBD2 (6 bases). The V gene's germline CDR1 is SGHRS and CDR2 YFSETQ. CDR3 length: 14 residues. Trimming removed 7 bases at V and 2 bases at J, with 13 bases between. The full variable domain, with the rest looked up from reference TRBV5-1 and TRBJ2-1, is KAGVTQTPRYLIKTRGQQVTLSCSPISGHRSVSWYQQTPGQGLQFLFEYFSETQRNKGNFPGRFSGRQFSNSRSEMNVSTLELGDSALYLCASHKAGPYNEQFFGPGTRLTVL.

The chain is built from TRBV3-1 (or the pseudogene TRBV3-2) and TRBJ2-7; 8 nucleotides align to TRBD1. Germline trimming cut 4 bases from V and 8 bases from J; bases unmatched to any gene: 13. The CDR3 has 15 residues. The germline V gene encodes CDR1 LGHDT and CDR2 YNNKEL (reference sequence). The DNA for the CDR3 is TGTGCCAGCAGCCCAGGGACAGGACTACCCGGGAAGCAGTACTTC. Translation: CASSPGTGLPGKQYF.

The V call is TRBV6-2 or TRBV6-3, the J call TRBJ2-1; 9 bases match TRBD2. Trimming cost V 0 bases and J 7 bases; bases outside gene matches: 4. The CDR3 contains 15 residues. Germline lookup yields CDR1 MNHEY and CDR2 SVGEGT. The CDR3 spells CASSYSTLAGNEQFF. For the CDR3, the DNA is TGTGCCAGCAGTTACTCGACTCTAGCGGGAAATGAGCAGTTCTTC.

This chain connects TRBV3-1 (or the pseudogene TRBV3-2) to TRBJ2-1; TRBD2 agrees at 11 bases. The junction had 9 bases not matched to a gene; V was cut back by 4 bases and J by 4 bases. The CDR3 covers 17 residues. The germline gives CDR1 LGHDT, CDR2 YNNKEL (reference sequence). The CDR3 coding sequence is TGTGCCAGCAGCCGTAGCGGGAGGGCCAAATCGTACAATGAGCAGTTCTTC. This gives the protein CASSRSGRAKSYNEQFF.

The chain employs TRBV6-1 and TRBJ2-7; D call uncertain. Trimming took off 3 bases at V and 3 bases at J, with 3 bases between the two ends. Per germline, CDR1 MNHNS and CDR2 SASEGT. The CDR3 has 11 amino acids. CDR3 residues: CASSDYYEQYF. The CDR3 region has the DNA TGTGCCAGCAGTGATTACTACGAGCAGTACTTC.

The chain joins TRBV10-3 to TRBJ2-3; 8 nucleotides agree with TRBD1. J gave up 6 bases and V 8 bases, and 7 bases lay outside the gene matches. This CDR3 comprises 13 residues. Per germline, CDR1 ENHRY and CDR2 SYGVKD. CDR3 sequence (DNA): TGTGCCATCGGAAGGACAGGGTGGGATACGCAGTATTTT. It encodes CAIGRTGWDTQYF.

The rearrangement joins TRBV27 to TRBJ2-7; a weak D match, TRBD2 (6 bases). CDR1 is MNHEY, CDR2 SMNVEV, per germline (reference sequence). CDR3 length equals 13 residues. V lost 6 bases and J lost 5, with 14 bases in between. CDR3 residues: CASRAFGEDEQYF. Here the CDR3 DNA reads TGTGCCAGCAGGGCTTTTGGGGAGGACGAGCAGTACTTC.

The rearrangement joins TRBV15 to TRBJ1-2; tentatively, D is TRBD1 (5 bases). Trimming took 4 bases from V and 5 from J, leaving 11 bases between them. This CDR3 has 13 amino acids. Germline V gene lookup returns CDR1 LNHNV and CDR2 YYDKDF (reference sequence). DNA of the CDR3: TGTGCCACCAGCACGCAGGGCCCATATGGCTACACCTTC. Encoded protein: CATSTQGPYGYTF.

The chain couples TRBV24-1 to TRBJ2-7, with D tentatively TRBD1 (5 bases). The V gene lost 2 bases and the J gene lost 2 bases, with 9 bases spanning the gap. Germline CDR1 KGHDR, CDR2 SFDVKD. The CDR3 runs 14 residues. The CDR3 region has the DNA TGTGCCACCAGTGATTCCAGGGCTCCCTACGAGCAGTACTTC. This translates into CATSDSRAPYEQYF.

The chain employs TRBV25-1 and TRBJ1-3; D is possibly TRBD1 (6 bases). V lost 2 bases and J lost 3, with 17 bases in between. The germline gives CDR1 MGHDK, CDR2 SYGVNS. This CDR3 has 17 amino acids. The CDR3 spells CASSEGWQGMGGNTIYF. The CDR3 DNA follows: TGTGCCAGCAGTGAAGGATGGCAGGGGATGGGTGGAAACACCATATATTTT.

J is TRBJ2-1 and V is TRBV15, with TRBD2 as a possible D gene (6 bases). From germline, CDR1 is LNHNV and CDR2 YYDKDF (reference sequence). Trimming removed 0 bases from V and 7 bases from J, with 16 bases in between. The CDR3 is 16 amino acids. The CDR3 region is CATSRESGAKGNEQFF. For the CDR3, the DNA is TGTGCCACCAGCAGAGAGTCGGGAGCGAAAGGTAATGAGCAGTTCTTC.

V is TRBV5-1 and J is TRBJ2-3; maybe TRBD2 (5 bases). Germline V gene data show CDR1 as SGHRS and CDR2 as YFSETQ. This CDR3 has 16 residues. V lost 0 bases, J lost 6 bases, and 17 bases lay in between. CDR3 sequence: CASSLAAGTRLDTQYF. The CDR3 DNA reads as TGCGCCAGCAGCTTGGCCGCGGGTACCCGCCTGGATACGCAGTATTTT.

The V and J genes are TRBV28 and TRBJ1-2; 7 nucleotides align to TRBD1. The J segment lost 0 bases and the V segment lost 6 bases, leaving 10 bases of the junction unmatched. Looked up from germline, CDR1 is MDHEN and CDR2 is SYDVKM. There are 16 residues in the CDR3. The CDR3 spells CASRRSGTDANYGYTF. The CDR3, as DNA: TGTGCCAGCAGACGATCCGGGACAGACGCTAACTATGGCTACACCTTC.

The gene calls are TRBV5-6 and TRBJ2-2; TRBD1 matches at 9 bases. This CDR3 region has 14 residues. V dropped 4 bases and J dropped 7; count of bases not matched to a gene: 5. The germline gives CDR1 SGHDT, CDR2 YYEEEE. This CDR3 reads CASSRQGEGGELFF. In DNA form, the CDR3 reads TGTGCCAGCAGCCGACAGGGGGAAGGCGGGGAGCTGTTTTTT.

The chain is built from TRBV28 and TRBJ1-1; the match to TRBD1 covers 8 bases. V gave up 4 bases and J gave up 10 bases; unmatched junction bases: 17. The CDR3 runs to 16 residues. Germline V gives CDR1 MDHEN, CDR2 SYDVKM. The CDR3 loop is CASSSRGQGGVSRAFF. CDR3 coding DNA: TGTGCCAGCAGTTCTAGAGGACAGGGTGGCGTCTCGAGAGCTTTCTTT.

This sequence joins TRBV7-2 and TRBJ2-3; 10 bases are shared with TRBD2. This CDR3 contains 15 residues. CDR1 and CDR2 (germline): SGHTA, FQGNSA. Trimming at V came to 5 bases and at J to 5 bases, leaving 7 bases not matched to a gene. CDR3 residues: CASSDPGLAKDTQYF. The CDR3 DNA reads TGTGCCAGCAGCGATCCGGGACTAGCGAAAGATACGCAGTATTTT.

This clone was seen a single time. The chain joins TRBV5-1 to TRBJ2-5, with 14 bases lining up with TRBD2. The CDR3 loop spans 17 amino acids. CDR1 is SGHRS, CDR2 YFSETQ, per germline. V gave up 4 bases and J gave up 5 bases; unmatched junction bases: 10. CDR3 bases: TGCGCCAGCAGCCAAGGGACTAGCGGGAGTCTAGTGGAGACCCAGTACTTC. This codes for CASSQGTSGSLVETQYF.

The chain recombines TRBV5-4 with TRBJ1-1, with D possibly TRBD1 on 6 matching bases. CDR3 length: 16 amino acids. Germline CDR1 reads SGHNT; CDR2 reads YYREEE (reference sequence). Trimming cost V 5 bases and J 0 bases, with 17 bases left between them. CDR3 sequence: CASRPKDRVMNTEAFF. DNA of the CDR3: TGTGCCAGCAGGCCTAAGGACAGAGTCATGAACACTGAAGCTTTCTTT.